A selection of T cell receptor beta chains follows, all from one sample in a study of control samples from healthy donors and cancer patients. Using immunoSEQ multiplex PCR, the repertoire was profiled, and TCRdb retains in-frame clones only, with some absent. This sample has about 150,000 clones, with roughly 92% found just once. Material for sequencing was blood. These receptors all come from a woman under 30 in good health. Each CDR3 is given with its conserved first and last residue. The order of the fields is clone size, D gene, V gene, J gene, CDR3 protein, CDR3 DNA. The D gene is left open where the match is weak. Clone size is not always given. Where it is, it says once, few, many or a class for expanded clones.

size: .
D: .
V: TRBV9
J: TRBJ1-4
CDR3: CASRGDWNEKLFF
DNA: TGTGCCAGCAGAGGGGACTGGAATGAAAAACTGTTTTTT

size: .
D: .
V: TRBV27
J: TRBJ2-4
CDR3: CASSSGVKNIQYF
DNA: TGTGCCAGCAGTAGTGGGGTCAAAAACATTCAGTACTTC

size: .
D: .
V: TRBV18
J: TRBJ2-4
CDR3: CASSRSRENIQYF
DNA: TGTGCCAGCTCACGGTCCCGGGAAAACATTCAGTACTTC

size: .
D: .
V: TRBV27
J: TRBJ2-7
CDR3: CASSFSGSPYEQYF
DNA: TGTGCCAGCAGTTTTTCAGGGTCCCCCTACGAGCAGTACTTC

size: .
D: .
V: TRBV7-2
J: TRBJ1-1
CDR3: CASSFAGTPNTEAFF
DNA: TGTGCCAGCAGCTTTGCCGGGACCCCGAACACTGAAGCTTTCTTT

size: .
D: .
V: TRBV3-1/TRBV3-2
J: TRBJ2-3
CDR3: CASSQDLSSDTQYF
DNA: TGTGCCAGCAGCCAAGATCTGAGTTCGGATACGCAGTATTTT

size: once
D: .
V: TRBV6-4
J: TRBJ2-7
CDR3: CASSDALGVYSYEQYF
DNA: TGTGCCAGCAGTGACGCCCTTGGGGTCTACTCCTACGAGCAGTACTTC

size: .
D: .
V: TRBV18
J: TRBJ1-3
CDR3: CASSPDGYGNTIYF
DNA: TGTGCCAGCTCACCAGACGGTTACGGAAACACCATATATTTT

size: .
D: .
V: TRBV5-1
J: TRBJ1-3
CDR3: CASSLGDNSGNTIYF
DNA: TGCGCCAGCAGCTTAGGGGACAACTCTGGAAACACCATATATTTT

size: .
D: .
V: TRBV4-1
J: TRBJ1-6
CDR3: CASSQGALIKGNSPLHF
DNA: TGCGCCAGCAGCCAAGGCGCCCTCATCAAGGGGAATTCACCCCTCCACTTT

size: .
D: TRBD1
V: TRBV3-1/TRBV3-2
J: TRBJ2-6
CDR3: CASSQGQGSGANVLTF
DNA: TGTGCCAGCAGCCAAGGACAGGGGTCTGGGGCCAACGTCCTGACTTTC

size: .
D: TRBD1
V: TRBV7-8
J: TRBJ1-5
CDR3: CASSRDRSNQPQHF
DNA: TGTGCCAGCAGCCGGGACAGGAGCAATCAGCCCCAGCATTTT

size: .
D: .
V: TRBV19
J: TRBJ1-2
CDR3: CASSIDGSLVGGYTF
DNA: TGTGCCAGTAGTATAGACGGGTCCCTGGTCGGTGGCTACACCTTC

size: .
D: .
V: TRBV28
J: TRBJ1-6
CDR3: CASSQIGAYSPLHF
DNA: TGTGCCAGCAGCCAGATAGGAGCCTATTCACCCCTCCACTTT

size: .
D: .
V: TRBV6-1
J: TRBJ1-2
CDR3: CASSEAGRNYGYTF
DNA: TGTGCCAGCAGTGAAGCGGGGCGGAACTATGGCTACACCTTC

size: .
D: .
V: TRBV19
J: TRBJ1-6
CDR3: CASSIVGNSPLHF
DNA: TGTGCCAGTAGTATAGTGGGGAATTCACCCCTCCACTTT

size: .
D: .
V: TRBV29-1
J: TRBJ2-5
CDR3: CSVSGGQTQYF
DNA: TGCAGCGTTTCCGGGGGACAGACCCAGTACTTC

size: once
D: TRBD1
V: TRBV7-2
J: TRBJ1-5
CDR3: CASSSSGGKQPQHF
DNA: TGTGCCAGCAGCTCCTCAGGGGGAAAACAGCCCCAGCATTTT

size: .
D: TRBD1
V: TRBV27
J: TRBJ2-5
CDR3: CASRIGNRGRETQYF
DNA: TGTGCCAGCAGAATAGGAAACAGGGGGCGGGAGACCCAGTACTTC

size: .
D: .
V: TRBV19
J: TRBJ1-1
CDR3: CASMINTEAFF
DNA: TGTGCCAGTATGATAAACACTGAAGCTTTCTTT

size: .
D: .
V: TRBV19
J: TRBJ1-2
CDR3: CASSIARSDGGYTF
DNA: TGTGCCAGTAGTATAGCGCGCAGCGACGGTGGCTACACCTTC

size: .
D: .
V: TRBV28
J: TRBJ1-2
CDR3: CASSQGALWLHPLF
DNA: TGTGCCAGCAGCCAAGGGGCTTTATGGCTACACCCACTCTTC

size: .
D: .
V: TRBV29-1
J: TRBJ1-1
CDR3: CSAGRGEVNTEAFF
DNA: TGCAGCGCCGGACGGGGCGAAGTGAACACTGAAGCTTTCTTT

size: .
D: .
V: TRBV2
J: TRBJ2-1
CDR3: CASPFEGGPHEQFF
DNA: TGTGCCAGCCCCTTTGAGGGGGGGCCGCATGAGCAGTTCTTC

size: .
D: .
V: TRBV4-2
J: TRBJ2-3
CDR3: CASSQDLRGQNTDTQYF
DNA: TGTGCCAGCAGCCAAGATCTGAGGGGTCAGAACACAGATACGCAGTATTTT

size: .
D: TRBD1
V: TRBV19
J: TRBJ1-4
CDR3: CASTTGAATNEKLFF
DNA: TGTGCCAGCACGACAGGGGCCGCAACTAATGAAAAACTGTTTTTT

size: .
D: .
V: TRBV6-2/TRBV6-3
J: TRBJ1-2
CDR3: CASSSGRLYGYTF
DNA: TGTGCCAGCAGTTCCGGAAGGCTCTATGGCTACACCTTC

size: .
D: .
V: TRBV6-6
J: TRBJ1-1
CDR3: CASSKGGLNTEAFF
DNA: TGTGCCAGCAGTAAAGGGGGACTGAACACTGAAGCTTTCTTT

size: .
D: TRBD1
V: TRBV15
J: TRBJ1-1
CDR3: CATDNRGRGTEAFF
DNA: TGTGCCACCGATAACAGGGGAAGGGGGACTGAAGCTTTCTTT

size: .
D: .
V: TRBV6-2/TRBV6-3
J: TRBJ2-5
CDR3: CASSYQGELGETQYF
DNA: TGTGCCAGCAGTTATCAGGGCGAGCTAGGGGAGACCCAGTACTTC

size: .
D: .
V: TRBV5-6
J: TRBJ2-7
CDR3: CASSSQGSTYEQYF
DNA: TGTGCCAGCAGCAGTCAGGGCTCAACTTACGAGCAGTACTTC

size: once
D: TRBD1
V: TRBV6-5
J: TRBJ1-6
CDR3: CASSYSRDRGTSPLHF
DNA: TGTGCCAGCAGTTACTCGCGGGACAGGGGGACTTCACCCCTCCACTTT

size: .
D: .
V: TRBV15
J: TRBJ1-5
CDR3: CATSDYTGKAQPQHF
DNA: TGTGCCACCAGCGACTACACCGGGAAGGCTCAGCCCCAGCATTTT

size: .
D: .
V: TRBV11-3
J: TRBJ2-5
CDR3: CASSLDPSSGETQYF
DNA: TGTGCCAGCAGCTTAGATCCCAGCAGTGGGGAGACCCAGTACTTC

size: .
D: TRBD1
V: TRBV7-9
J: TRBJ1-2
CDR3: CASSTQGQAAGYTF
DNA: TGTGCCAGCAGCACCCAGGGACAGGCTGCTGGCTACACCTTC

size: .
D: TRBD2
V: TRBV19
J: TRBJ2-1
CDR3: CASSIEAAGGAGVAYNEQFF
DNA: TGTGCCAGTAGTATAGAGGCAGCGGGAGGGGCCGGCGTCGCCTACAATGAGCAGTTCTTC

size: .
D: .
V: TRBV3-1/TRBV3-2
J: TRBJ1-1
CDR3: CASSQQGLTEAFF
DNA: TGTGCCAGCAGCCAACAGGGACTCACTGAAGCTTTCTTT

size: .
D: .
V: TRBV7-2
J: TRBJ1-1
CDR3: CASSSEGNTEAFF
DNA: TGTGCCAGCAGCTCCGAAGGGAACACTGAAGCTTTCTTT

size: .
D: TRBD1
V: TRBV11-3
J: TRBJ1-1
CDR3: CASSSHGQGWRNTEAFF
DNA: TGTGCCAGCAGCTCGCATGGACAGGGATGGAGGAACACTGAAGCTTTCTTT

size: .
D: .
V: TRBV20-1
J: TRBJ1-1
CDR3: CSASGALTEAFF
DNA: TGCAGTGCTAGTGGGGCTCTGACTGAAGCTTTCTTT

size: .
D: .
V: TRBV5-4
J: TRBJ2-7
CDR3: CASSPGGPSTREQYF
DNA: TGTGCCAGCAGCCCCGGGGGGCCGTCTACTCGCGAGCAGTACTTC

size: .
D: .
V: TRBV19
J: TRBJ2-2
CDR3: CASSMGRNTGELFF
DNA: TGTGCCAGTAGTATGGGGAGGAACACCGGGGAGCTGTTTTTT

size: .
D: .
V: TRBV4-1
J: TRBJ1-5
CDR3: CASSQGGSGNQPQHF
DNA: TGCGCCAGCAGCCAAGGGGGGTCCGGCAATCAGCCCCAGCATTTT

size: .
D: TRBD1
V: TRBV28
J: TRBJ2-7
CDR3: CASSSSEWTGGVPHYEQYF
DNA: TGTGCCAGCAGTTCCAGCGAATGGACAGGGGGTGTACCCCACTACGAGCAGTACTTC

size: .
D: .
V: TRBV6-6
J: TRBJ1-6
CDR3: CASSSNYPLYNSPLHF
DNA: TGTGCCAGCAGTTCGAATTATCCACTCTATAATTCACCCCTCCACTTT